These 19 T cell receptor beta chains originate from one sample sequenced in a study of beta chain features in type 1 diabetes. The sequenced template was cDNA made from the entire isolated RNA. Produced via immunoSEQ multiplex PCR; TCRdb's table is partial and in-frame only. The sample shows just over 150,000 clones, more than 9.5% of them seen only once. Sequencing used central memory CD4+ T cells from blood. The receptors shown here come from a man between 18 and 29 years old in good health.

The V and J genes are TRBV5-1 and TRBJ1-1; perhaps TRBD1 as D (6 bases). In germline, CDR1 is SGHRS, CDR2 YFSETQ. CDR3 size: 14 residues. Trimming removed 1 base at V and 4 bases at J, with 11 bases between. CDR3 residues: CASSLTGRGTEAFF. The CDR3 region has the DNA TGCGCCAGCAGCTTGACAGGGCGGGGCACTGAAGCTTTCTTT.

The rearrangement uses TRBV7-8 and TRBJ1-1; 7 bases agree with TRBD1. This CDR3 is 16 amino acids long. The J segment lost 4 bases and the V segment lost 1 base, leaving 9 bases of the junction unmatched. CDR1 SGHVS and CDR2 FQNEAQ come from the germline V gene. The CDR3 nucleotides read TGTGCCAGCAGCTTAGACCCGACAGGGTGGGGCACTGAAGCTTTCTTT. It is translated as CASSLDPTGWGTEAFF.

V gene TRBV2 combines with J gene TRBJ2-7, with 12 bases fitting TRBD1. The CDR3 spans 15 residues. Germline V gene lookup returns CDR1 SNHLY and CDR2 FYNNEI. Trimming cost V 6 bases and J 4 bases; bases outside gene matches: 7. CDR3 sequence: CASRRPGQGAYEQYF. For the CDR3, the DNA is TGTGCCAGCAGACGACCGGGACAGGGGGCGTACGAGCAGTACTTC.

In its sample, this clone ranks as medium-sized. The gene calls are TRBV6-5 and TRBJ2-7, with unresolved D. Trimming pared 7 bases from V and 2 bases from J, leaving 9 bases between. CDR3 length: 12 residues. CDR1 and CDR2 from the germline V gene are MNHEY and SVGAGI. DNA for the CDR3: TGTGCCAGCACCTTACACACCTACGAGCAGTACTTC. This translates into CASTLHTYEQYF.

This clone appeared a few times. The rearrangement links TRBV5-1 to TRBJ2-7; D not resolved. The germline V gene encodes CDR1 SGHRS and CDR2 YFSETQ. Trimming took off 4 bases at V and 3 bases at J, with 5 bases between the two ends. There are 11 residues in the CDR3. CDR3 sequence: CASSGDYEQYF. The CDR3 coding sequence is TGCGCCAGCAGCGGTGACTACGAGCAGTACTTC.

The sample holds a few counts of this clone. V and J are TRBV19 and TRBJ2-2; D is unresolved. V was pared by 4 bases and J by 5 bases, with 5 bases between. The V gene's germline CDR1 is LNHDA and CDR2 SQIVND (reference sequence). The CDR3 length is 12 residues. The CDR3 sequence: CASSTRTGELFF. DNA for the CDR3: TGTGCCAGTAGTACGAGGACCGGGGAGCTGTTTTTT.

This clone was recorded a few times. V gene TRBV7-2 combines with J gene TRBJ2-1; no clear D gene. The CDR3 has 15 amino acids. CDR1 and CDR2 from the germline V gene are SGHTA and FQGNSA. Trimming shortened V by 5 bases and J by 8 bases, and 19 bases separated the two germline ends. CDR3 in amino acids: CASSPASRSWDEQFF. As DNA, the CDR3 is TGTGCCAGCAGCCCCGCTTCGAGGAGCTGGGATGAGCAGTTCTTC. The full variable domain, rest sourced from reference TRBV7-2 and TRBJ2-1, is GAGVSQSPSNKVTEKGKDVELRCDPISGHTALYWYRQSLGQGLEFLIYFQGNSAPDKSGLPSDRFSAERTGGSVSTLTIQRTQQEDSAVYLCASSPASRSWDEQFFGPGTRLTVL.

This clone was seen many times. The J gene is TRBJ2-5, the V gene TRBV4-1; 8 bases are a match to TRBD2. Trimming cost V 1 base and J 3 bases; bases outside gene matches: 1. The CDR3 covers 14 residues. Looked up from germline, CDR1 is MGHRA and CDR2 is YSYEKL. Written as DNA, the CDR3 is TGCGCCAGCAGCCAAGGGCGGGGGGAAGAGACCCAGTACTTC. It encodes CASSQGRGEETQYF.

This clone was observed a few times. DNA of the CDR3: TGTGCCAGCAGCCAAGTCCCACAGGGTACTGAAGCTTTCTTT. Protein sequence: CASSQVPQGTEAFF. The chain employs TRBV14 and TRBJ1-1; TRBD1 is a possible D gene (6 bases). The CDR3 extends over 14 amino acids. V lost 1 base, J lost 5 bases, and 11 bases lay in between. The V gene's germline CDR1 is SGHDN and CDR2 FVKESK.

The sample holds a few counts of this clone. Distinct nucleotide sequences in the sample also encode this CDR3. The V call is TRBV27, the J call TRBJ1-2, with D perhaps matching TRBD1 (5 bases). Per germline, CDR1 MNHEY and CDR2 SMNVEV (reference sequence). Trimming took off 5 bases at V and 2 bases at J, with 15 bases between the two ends. The CDR3 consists of 15 residues. CDR3 in amino acids: CASSLQGRGNYGYTF. CDR3 in DNA: TGTGCCAGCAGTCTTCAGGGTAGAGGGAACTATGGCTACACCTTC.

This chain uses TRBV4-1 with TRBJ2-1; 7 nucleotides agree with TRBD2. The junction had 10 bases not matched to a gene; V was cut back by 4 bases and J by 4 bases. Germline V lookup: CDR1 MGHRA, CDR2 YSYEKL. This CDR3 contains 16 residues. CDR3 sequence reads: CASSPDSGGRYNEQFF. The CDR3 nucleotides read TGCGCCAGCAGCCCGGATTCCGGGGGGAGATACAATGAGCAGTTCTTC.

This clone was seen only a few times. The chain combines TRBV5-1 with TRBJ2-3; 9 nucleotides match TRBD2. Germline V gene data show CDR1 as SGHRS and CDR2 as YFSETQ. The CDR3 has 16 residues. The V segment lost 4 bases and the J segment 2 bases; nucleotides outside the gene matches: 8. CDR3 coding DNA: TGCGCCAGCAGCCCCCTAGCGGGGAACCCCACAGATACGCAGTATTTT. Amino acid sequence: CASSPLAGNPTDTQYF.

In this sample, this clone turned up a few times. The J gene is TRBJ2-3, the V gene TRBV7-2, with TRBD1 matching 8 bases. Trimming took 5 bases from V and 3 from J; bases not matched to a gene: 19. CDR3 length: 19 residues. Germline V CDR1 and CDR2: SGHTA, FQGNSA. The CDR3 DNA follows: TGTGCCAGCAGCATTAGGCCCTACGGACAGGGACTTAGGACAGATACGCAGTATTTT. Its protein is CASSIRPYGQGLRTDTQYF.

The V gene is TRBV6-5, the J gene TRBJ1-2; D remains ambiguous. The CDR3 totals 13 residues. V shed 5 bases and J shed 8 bases, with 15 bases lying between them. Germline lookup yields CDR1 MNHEY and CDR2 SVGAGI. The CDR3 loop is CASSETVSLGYTF. In DNA form, the CDR3 reads TGTGCCAGCAGTGAAACGGTCTCCCTAGGCTACACCTTC.

This clone was detected only a few times. This rearrangement joins TRBV5-4 to TRBJ2-1, with 13 bases aligning to TRBD2. This CDR3 is 16 amino acids long. J lost 7 bases, V lost 2 bases, and 6 bases had no gene match. CDR1 SGHNT and CDR2 YYREEE come from the germline V gene (reference sequence). CDR3 protein: CASSFIPTSGRNEQFF. The DNA of the CDR3 is TGTGCCAGCAGCTTTATTCCGACTAGCGGGAGGAATGAGCAGTTCTTC.

This clone was found a few times. DNA for the CDR3: TGTGCCAGCAGTGGCCAGGGAAGGGGAGAGACCCAGTACTTC. It translates to CASSGQGRGETQYF. The chain carries TRBV6-6 and TRBJ2-5; D may be TRBD1 (5 bases). This CDR3 spans 14 amino acids. Germline lookup yields CDR1 MNHNY and CDR2 SVGAGI (reference sequence). V lost 5 bases, J lost 4 bases, and 14 bases lay in between.

This clone has a handful of counts. The chain couples TRBV7-2 to TRBJ2-7; TRBD1 might be the D (7 bases). CDR1 SGHTA and CDR2 FQGNSA come from the germline V gene. V lost 2 bases, J lost 6 bases, and 17 bases lay in between. The length of the CDR3 is 15 residues. The CDR3 is CASSLNQGGSGEQYF. The CDR3 DNA follows: TGTGCCAGCAGCTTAAATCAGGGGGGATCAGGCGAGCAGTACTTC.

This clone was counted ten times or more. The chain links TRBV5-1 to TRBJ2-3; perhaps TRBD2 as D (6 bases). The CDR3 runs 16 residues. V was trimmed by 3 bases and J by 2 bases, leaving 16 bases between them. Germline CDR1 is SGHRS and CDR2 is YFSETQ. The CDR3 DNA is TGCGCCAGCAGCTCCAGGCTGGCGGGGAACACAGATACGCAGTATTTT. Translated: CASSSRLAGNTDTQYF.

This clone was observed at least ten times. The chain links TRBV7-2 to TRBJ2-6; weak D call: TRBD1 (6 bases). Per germline, CDR1 SGHTA and CDR2 FQGNSA. The V end was cut by 3 bases, the J end by 6 bases, with 9 bases between. CDR3 length equals 14 residues. The CDR3 loop reads CASSFPGQANVLTF. The CDR3 DNA sequence: TGTGCCAGCAGCTTTCCGGGACAGGCCAACGTCCTGACTTTC.